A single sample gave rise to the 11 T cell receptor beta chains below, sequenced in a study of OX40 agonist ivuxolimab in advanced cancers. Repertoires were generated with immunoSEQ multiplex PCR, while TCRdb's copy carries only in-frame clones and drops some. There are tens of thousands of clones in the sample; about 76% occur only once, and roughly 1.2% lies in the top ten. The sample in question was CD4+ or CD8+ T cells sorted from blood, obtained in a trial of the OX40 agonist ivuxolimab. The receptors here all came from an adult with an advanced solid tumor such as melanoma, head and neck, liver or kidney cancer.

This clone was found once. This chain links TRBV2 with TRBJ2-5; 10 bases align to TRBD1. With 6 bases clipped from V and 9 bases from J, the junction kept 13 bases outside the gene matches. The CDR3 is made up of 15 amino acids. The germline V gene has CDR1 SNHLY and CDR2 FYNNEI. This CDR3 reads CASRAGTGATMAQYF. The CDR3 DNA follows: TGTGCCAGCAGGGCCGGGACAGGGGCGACGATGGCCCAGTACTTC.

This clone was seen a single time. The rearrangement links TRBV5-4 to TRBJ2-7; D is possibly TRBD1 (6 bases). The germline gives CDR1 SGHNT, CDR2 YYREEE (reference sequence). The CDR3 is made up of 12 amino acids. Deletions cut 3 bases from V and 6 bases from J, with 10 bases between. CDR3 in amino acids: CASSWGQSEQYF. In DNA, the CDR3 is TGTGCCAGCAGCTGGGGGCAGTCCGAGCAGTACTTC.

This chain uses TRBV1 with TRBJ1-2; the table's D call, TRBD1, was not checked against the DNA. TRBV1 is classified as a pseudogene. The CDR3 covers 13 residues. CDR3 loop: CTSSLGQAYGYTF. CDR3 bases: TGCACCAGCAGCCTGGGACAGGCCTATGGCTACACCTTC.

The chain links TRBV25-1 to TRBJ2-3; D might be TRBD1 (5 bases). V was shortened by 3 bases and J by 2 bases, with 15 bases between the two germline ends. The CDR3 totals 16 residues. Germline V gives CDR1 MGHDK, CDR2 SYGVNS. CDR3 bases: TGTGCCAGCAGTGAGGTAGGCCAGGGCAACACAGATACGCAGTATTTT. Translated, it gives CASSEVGQGNTDTQYF.

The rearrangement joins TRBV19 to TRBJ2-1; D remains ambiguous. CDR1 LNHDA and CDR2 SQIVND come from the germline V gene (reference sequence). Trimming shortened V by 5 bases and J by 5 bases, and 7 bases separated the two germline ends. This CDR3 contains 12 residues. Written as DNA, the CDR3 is TGTGCCAGTAGTCCTCGCGACAATGAGCAGTTCTTC. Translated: CASSPRDNEQFF.

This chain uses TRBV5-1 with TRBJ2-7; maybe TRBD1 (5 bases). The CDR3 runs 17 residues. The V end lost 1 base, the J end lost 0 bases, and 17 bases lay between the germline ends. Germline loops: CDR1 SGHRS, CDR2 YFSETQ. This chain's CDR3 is CASSLWGQGSNSYEQYF. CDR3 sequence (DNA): TGCGCCAGCAGCTTGTGGGGCCAGGGCAGTAACTCCTACGAGCAGTACTTC.

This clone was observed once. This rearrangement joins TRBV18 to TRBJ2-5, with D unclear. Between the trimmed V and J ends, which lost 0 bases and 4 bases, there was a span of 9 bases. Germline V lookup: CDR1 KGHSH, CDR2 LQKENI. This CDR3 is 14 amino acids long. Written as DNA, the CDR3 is TGTGCCAGCTCACCACCGTTGGTGGGAGAGACCCAGTACTTC. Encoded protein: CASSPPLVGETQYF.

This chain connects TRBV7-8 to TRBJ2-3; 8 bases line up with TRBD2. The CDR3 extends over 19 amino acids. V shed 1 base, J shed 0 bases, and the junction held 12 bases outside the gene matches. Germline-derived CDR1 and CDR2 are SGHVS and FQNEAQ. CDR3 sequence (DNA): TGTGCCAGCAGCTTAGTAGCTAGCGGGTTTAGTAGTAGCACAGATACGCAGTATTTT. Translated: CASSLVASGFSSSTDTQYF.

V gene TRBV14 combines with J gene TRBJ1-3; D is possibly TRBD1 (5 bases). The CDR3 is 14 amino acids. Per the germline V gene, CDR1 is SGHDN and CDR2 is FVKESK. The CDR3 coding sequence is TGTCCCGGAGGGGCAAGCAACTCTGGAAACACCATATATTTT. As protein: CPGGASNSGNTIYF. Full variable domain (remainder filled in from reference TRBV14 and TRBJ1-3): EAGVTQFPSHSVIEKGQTVTLRCDPISGHDNLYWYRRVMGKEIKFLLHFVKESKQDESGMPNNRFLAERTGGTYSTLKVQPAELEDSGVYFCPGGASNSGNTIYFGEGSWLTVV.

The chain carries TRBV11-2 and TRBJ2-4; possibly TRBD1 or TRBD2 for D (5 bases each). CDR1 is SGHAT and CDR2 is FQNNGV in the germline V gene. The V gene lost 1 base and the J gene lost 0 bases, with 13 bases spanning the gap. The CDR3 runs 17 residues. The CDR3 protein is CASSLVRGTLAKNIQYF. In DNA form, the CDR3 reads TGTGCCAGCAGCTTAGTACGAGGGACGCTAGCCAAAAACATTCAGTACTTC. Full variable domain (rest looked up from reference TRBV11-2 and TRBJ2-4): EAGVAQSPRYKIIEKRQSVAFWCNPISGHATLYWYQQILGQGPKLLIQFQNNGVVDDSQLPKDRFSAERLKGVDSTLKIQPAKLEDSAVYLCASSLVRGTLAKNIQYFGAGTRLSVL.

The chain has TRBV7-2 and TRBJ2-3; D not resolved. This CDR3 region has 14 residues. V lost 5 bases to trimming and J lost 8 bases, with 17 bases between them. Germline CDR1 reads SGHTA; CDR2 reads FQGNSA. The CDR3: CASSPRFSDPTQYF. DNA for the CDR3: TGTGCCAGCAGCCCTAGGTTCTCCGACCCTACGCAGTATTTT.